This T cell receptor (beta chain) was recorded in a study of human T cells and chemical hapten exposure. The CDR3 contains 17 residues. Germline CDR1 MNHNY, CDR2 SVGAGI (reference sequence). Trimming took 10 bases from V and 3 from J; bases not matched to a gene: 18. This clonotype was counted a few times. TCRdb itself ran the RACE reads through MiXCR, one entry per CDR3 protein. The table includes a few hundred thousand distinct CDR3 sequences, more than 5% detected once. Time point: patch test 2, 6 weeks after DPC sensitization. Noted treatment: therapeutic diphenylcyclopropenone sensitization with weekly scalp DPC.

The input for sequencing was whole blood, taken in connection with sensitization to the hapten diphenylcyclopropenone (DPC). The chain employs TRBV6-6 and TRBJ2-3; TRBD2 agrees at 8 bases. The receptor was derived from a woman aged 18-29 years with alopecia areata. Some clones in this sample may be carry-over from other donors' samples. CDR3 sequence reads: CATGLGAGAQGTDTQYF. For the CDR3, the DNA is TGTGCCACCGGACTAGGAGCGGGGGCGCAGGGGACAGATACGCAGTATTTT.